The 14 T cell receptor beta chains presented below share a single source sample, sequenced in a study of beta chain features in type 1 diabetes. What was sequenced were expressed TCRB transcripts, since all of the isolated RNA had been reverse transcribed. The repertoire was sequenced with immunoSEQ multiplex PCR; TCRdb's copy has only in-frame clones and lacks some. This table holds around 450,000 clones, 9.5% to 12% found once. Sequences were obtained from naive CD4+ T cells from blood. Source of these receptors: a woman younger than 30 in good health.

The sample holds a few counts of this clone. Written as DNA, the CDR3 is TGTGCCAGTAGTATACTAGTGGGTGAGCAGTTCTTC. This gives the protein CASSILVGEQFF. The chain has TRBV19 and TRBJ2-1; D gene ambiguous. CDR3 size: 12 residues. CDR1 is LNHDA, CDR2 SQIVND, per germline (reference sequence). V was shortened by 2 bases and J by 9 bases, with 8 bases between the two germline ends.

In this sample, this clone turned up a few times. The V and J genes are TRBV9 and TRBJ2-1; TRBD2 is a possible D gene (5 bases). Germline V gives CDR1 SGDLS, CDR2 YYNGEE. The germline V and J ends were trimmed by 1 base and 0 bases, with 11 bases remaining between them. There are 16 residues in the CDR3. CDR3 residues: CASSVLSGYSYNEQFF. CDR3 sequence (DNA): TGTGCCAGCAGCGTATTAAGCGGCTACTCCTACAATGAGCAGTTCTTC. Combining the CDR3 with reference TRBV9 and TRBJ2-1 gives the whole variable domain DSGVTQTPKHLITATGQRVTLRCSPRSGDLSVYWYQQSLDQGLQFLIQYYNGEERAKGNILERFSAQQFPDLHSELNLSSLELGDSALYFCASSVLSGYSYNEQFFGPGTRLTVL.

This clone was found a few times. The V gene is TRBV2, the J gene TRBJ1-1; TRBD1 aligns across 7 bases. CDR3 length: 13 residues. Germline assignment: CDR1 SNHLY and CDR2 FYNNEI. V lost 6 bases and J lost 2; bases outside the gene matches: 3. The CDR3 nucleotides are TGTGCCAGCAGGGGACAGTTAAACACTGAAGCTTTCTTT. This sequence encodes CASRGQLNTEAFF.

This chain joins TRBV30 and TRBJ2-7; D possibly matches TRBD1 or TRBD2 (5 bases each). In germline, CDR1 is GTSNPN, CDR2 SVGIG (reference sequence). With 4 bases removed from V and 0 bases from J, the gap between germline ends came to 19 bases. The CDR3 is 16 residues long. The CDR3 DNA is TGTGCCTGGACCCCCCGGGCAGGGACCTACTCCTACGAGCAGTACTTC. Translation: CAWTPRAGTYSYEQYF. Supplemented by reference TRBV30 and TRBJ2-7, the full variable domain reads SQTIHQWPATLVQPVGSPLSLECTVEGTSNPNLYWYRQAAGRGLQLLFYSVGIGQISSEVPQNLSASRPQDRQFILSSKKLLLSDSGFYLCAWTPRAGTYSYEQYFGPGTRLTVT.

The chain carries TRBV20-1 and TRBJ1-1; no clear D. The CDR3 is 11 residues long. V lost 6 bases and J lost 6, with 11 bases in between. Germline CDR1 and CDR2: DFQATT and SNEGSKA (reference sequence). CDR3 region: CSARPGAEAFF. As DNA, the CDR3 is TGCAGTGCCCGCCCCGGGGCTGAAGCTTTCTTT.

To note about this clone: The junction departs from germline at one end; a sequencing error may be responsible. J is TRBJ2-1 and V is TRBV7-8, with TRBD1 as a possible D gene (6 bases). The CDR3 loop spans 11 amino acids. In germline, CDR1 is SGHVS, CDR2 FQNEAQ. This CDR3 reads CASSFDRFQVF. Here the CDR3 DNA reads TGTGCCAGCAGCTTCGACAGGTTTCAGGTCTTC.

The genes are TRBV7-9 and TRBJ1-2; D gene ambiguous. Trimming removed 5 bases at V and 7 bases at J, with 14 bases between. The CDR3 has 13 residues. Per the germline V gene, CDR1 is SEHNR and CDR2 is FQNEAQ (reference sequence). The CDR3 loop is CASSLADKGGYTF. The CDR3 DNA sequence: TGTGCCAGCAGCCTGGCAGATAAGGGTGGCTACACCTTC.

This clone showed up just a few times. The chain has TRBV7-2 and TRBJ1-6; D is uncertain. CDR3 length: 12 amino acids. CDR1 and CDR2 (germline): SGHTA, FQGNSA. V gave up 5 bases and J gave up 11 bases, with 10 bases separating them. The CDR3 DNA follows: TGTGCCAGCAGCCCCCGAGAGACACCCCTCCACTTT. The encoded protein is CASSPRETPLHF.

CDR3 sequence: CAWRPGTGGVEKLFF. CDR3 in DNA: TGTGCCTGGAGACCCGGGACAGGGGGAGTTGAAAAACTGTTTTTT. The chain uses TRBV30 and TRBJ1-4; the match to TRBD1 covers 11 bases. The germline V gene encodes CDR1 GTSNPN and CDR2 SVGIG (reference sequence). The CDR3 covers 15 residues. Trimming cost V 3 bases and J 7 bases; bases outside gene matches: 7. The whole variable domain, filled in from reference TRBV30 and TRBJ1-4, reads SQTIHQWPATLVQPVGSPLSLECTVEGTSNPNLYWYRQAAGRGLQLLFYSVGIGQISSEVPQNLSASRPQDRQFILSSKKLLLSDSGFYLCAWRPGTGGVEKLFFGSGTQLSVL.

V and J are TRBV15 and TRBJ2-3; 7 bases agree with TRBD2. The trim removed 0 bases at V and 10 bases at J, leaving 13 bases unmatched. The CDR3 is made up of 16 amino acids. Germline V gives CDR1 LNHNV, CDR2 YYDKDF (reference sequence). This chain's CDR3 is CATSRDYRTRPSSQYF. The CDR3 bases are TGTGCCACCAGCAGAGACTACCGGACTAGACCTTCTTCGCAGTATTTT.

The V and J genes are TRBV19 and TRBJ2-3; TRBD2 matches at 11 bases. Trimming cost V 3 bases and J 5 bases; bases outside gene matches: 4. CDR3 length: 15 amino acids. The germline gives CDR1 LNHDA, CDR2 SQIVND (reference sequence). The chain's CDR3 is CASSILAGGIDTQYF. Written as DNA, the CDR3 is TGTGCCAGTAGTATTCTAGCGGGGGGCATAGATACGCAGTATTTT.

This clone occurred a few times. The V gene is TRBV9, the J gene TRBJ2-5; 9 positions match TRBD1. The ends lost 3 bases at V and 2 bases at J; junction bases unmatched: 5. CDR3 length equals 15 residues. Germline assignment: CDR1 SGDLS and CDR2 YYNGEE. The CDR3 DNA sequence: TGTGCCAGCAGCGCTCAGGGGACAGGGCAAGAGACCCAGTACTTC. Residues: CASSAQGTGQETQYF. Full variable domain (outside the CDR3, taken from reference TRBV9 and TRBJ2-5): DSGVTQTPKHLITATGQRVTLRCSPRSGDLSVYWYQQSLDQGLQFLIQYYNGEERAKGNILERFSAQQFPDLHSELNLSSLELGDSALYFCASSAQGTGQETQYFGPGTRLLVL.

The CDR3 DNA follows: TGTGCCAGCAGCCAAGCTAGCGGGAGGAACAATGAGCAGTTCTTC. Amino acids: CASSQASGRNNEQFF. This sequence joins TRBV4-2 and TRBJ2-1; 11 bases match TRBD2. Germline CDR1 is LGHNA and CDR2 is YNFKEQ. V shed 1 base and J 5 bases; nucleotides not matched to a gene: 1. This CDR3 has 15 residues.

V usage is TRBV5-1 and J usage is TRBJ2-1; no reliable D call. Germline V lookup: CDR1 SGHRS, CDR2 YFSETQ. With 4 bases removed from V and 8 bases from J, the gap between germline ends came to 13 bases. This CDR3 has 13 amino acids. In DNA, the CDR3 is TGCGCCAGCAGCGTGTACCGGGTCGATGAGCAGTTCTTC. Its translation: CASSVYRVDEQFF.